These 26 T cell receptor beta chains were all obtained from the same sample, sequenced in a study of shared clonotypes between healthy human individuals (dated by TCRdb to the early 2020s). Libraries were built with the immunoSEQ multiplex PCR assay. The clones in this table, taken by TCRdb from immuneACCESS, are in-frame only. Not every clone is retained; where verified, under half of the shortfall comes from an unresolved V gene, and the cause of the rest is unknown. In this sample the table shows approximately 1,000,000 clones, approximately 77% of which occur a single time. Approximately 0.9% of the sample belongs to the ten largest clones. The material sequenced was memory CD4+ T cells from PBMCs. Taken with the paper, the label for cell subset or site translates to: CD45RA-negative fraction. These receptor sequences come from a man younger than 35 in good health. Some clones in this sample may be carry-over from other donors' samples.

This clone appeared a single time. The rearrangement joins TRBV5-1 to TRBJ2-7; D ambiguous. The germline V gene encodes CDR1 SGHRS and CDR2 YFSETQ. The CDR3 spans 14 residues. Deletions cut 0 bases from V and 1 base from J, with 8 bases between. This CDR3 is CASSLEAFSYEQYF. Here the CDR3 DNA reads TGCGCCAGCAGCTTGGAAGCGTTTTCCTACGAGCAGTACTTC.

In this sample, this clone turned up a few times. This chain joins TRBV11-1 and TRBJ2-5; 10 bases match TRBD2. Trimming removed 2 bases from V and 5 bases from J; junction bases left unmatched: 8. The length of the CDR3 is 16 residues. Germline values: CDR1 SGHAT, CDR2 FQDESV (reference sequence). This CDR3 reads CASSLRTAGGVETQYF. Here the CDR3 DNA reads TGTGCCAGCAGCTTAAGAACAGCGGGAGGGGTGGAGACCCAGTACTTC.

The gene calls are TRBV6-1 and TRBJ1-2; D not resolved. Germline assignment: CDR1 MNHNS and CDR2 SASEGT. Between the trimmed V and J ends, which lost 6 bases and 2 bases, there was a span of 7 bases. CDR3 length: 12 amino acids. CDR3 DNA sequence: TGTGCCAGCAGCCGAGGGAACTATGGCTACACCTTC. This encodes CASSRGNYGYTF.

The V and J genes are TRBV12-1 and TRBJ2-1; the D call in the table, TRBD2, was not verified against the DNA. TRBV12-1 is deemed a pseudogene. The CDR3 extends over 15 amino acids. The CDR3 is CASTGGSFHGDEQFF. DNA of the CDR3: TGTGCCAGCACTGGCGGGAGCTTCCACGGGGATGAGCAGTTCTTC.

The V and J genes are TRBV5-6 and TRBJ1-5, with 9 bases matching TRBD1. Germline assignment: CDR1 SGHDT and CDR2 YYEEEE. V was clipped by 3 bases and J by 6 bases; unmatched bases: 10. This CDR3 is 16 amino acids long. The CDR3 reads CASSSWGQGRSQPQHF. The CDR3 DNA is TGTGCCAGCAGCTCGTGGGGACAGGGACGTAGTCAGCCCCAGCATTTT. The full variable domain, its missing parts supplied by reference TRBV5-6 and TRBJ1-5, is DAGVTQSPTHLIKTRGQQVTLRCSPKSGHDTVSWYQQALGQGPQFIFQYYEEEERQRGNFPDRFSGHQFPNYSSELNVNALLLGDSALYLCASSSWGQGRSQPQHFGDGTRLSIL.

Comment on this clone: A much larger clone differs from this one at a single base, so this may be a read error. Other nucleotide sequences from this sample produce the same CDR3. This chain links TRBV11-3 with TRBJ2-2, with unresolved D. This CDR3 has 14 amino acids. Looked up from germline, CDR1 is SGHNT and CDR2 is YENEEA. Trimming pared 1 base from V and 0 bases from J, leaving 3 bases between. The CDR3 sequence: CASSLGSNTGELFF. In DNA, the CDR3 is TGTGCCAGCAGCTTAGGTTCGAACACCGGGGAGCTGTTTTTT.

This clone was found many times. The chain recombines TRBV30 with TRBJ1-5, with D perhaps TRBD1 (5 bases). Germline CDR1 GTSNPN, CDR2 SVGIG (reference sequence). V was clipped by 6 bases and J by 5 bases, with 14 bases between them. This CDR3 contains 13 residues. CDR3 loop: CACPKRGYQPQHF. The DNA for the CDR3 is TGTGCCTGCCCTAAAAGGGGTTATCAGCCCCAGCATTTT. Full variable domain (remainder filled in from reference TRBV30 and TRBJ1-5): SQTIHQWPATLVQPVGSPLSLECTVEGTSNPNLYWYRQAAGRGLQLLFYSVGIGQISSEVPQNLSASRPQDRQFILSSKKLLLSDSGFYLCACPKRGYQPQHFGDGTRLSIL.

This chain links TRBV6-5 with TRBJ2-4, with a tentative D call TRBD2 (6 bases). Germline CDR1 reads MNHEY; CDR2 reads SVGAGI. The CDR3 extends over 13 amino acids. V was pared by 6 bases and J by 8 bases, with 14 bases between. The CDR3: CASSYGTGDIQYF. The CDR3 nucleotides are TGTGCCAGCAGCTACGGGACGGGGGACATTCAGTACTTC.

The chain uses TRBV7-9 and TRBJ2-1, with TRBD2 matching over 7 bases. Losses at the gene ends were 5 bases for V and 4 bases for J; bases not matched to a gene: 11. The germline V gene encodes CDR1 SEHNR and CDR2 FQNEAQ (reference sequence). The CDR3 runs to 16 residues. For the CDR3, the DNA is TGTGCCAGCAGCCTCCCGGCTAGCGGAGATTACAATGAGCAGTTCTTC. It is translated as CASSLPASGDYNEQFF. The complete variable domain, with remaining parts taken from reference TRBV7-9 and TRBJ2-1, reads DTGVSQNPRHKITKRGQNVTFRCDPISEHNRLYWYRQTLGQGPEFLTYFQNEAQLEKSRLLSDRFSAERPKGSFSTLEIQRTEQGDSAMYLCASSLPASGDYNEQFFGPGTRLTVL.

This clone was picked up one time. The CDR3 loop reads CASSASRLRHNEQFF. CDR3 DNA: TGTGCCAGCAGTGCTTCCAGACTACGGCACAATGAGCAGTTCTTC. This chain connects TRBV2 to TRBJ2-1, with D perhaps TRBD2 (5 bases). This CDR3 spans 15 amino acids. Deletions cut 4 bases from V and 5 bases from J, with 15 bases between. CDR1 and CDR2 from the germline V gene are SNHLY and FYNNEI.

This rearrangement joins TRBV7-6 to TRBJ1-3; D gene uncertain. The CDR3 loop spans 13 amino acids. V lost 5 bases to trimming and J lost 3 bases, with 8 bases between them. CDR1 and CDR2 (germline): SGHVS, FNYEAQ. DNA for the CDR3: TGTGCCAGCAGCCAATTGATTGGAAACACCATATATTTT. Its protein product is CASSQLIGNTIYF.

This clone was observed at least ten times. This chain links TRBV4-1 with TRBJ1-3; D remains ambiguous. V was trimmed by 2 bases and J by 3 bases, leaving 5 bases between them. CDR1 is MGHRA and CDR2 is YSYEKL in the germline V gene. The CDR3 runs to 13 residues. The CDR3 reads CASSQQNGNTIYF. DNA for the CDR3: TGCGCCAGCAGCCAACAGAATGGAAACACCATATATTTT.

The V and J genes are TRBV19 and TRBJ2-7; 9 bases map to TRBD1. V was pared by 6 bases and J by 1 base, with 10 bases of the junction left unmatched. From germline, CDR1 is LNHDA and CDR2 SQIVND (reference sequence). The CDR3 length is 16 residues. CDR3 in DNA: TGTGCCAGTAGACCCTGGACAGGGGAAGGGTCCTACGAGCAGTACTTC. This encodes CASRPWTGEGSYEQYF.

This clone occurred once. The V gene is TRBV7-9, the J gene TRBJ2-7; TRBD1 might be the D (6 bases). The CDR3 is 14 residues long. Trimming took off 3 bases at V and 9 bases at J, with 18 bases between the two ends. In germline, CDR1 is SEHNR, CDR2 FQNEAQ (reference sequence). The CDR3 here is CASSLMTGVDGQYF. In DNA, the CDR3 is TGTGCCAGCAGCTTGATGACAGGTGTGGATGGGCAGTACTTC.

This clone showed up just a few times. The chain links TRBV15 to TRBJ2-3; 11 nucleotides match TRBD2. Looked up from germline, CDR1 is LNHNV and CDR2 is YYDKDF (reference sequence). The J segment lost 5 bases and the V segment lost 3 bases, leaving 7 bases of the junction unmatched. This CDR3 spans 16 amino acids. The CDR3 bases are TGTGCCACCAGCAGTATGACTAGCGGGGTAGGAGATACGCAGTATTTT. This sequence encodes CATSSMTSGVGDTQYF.

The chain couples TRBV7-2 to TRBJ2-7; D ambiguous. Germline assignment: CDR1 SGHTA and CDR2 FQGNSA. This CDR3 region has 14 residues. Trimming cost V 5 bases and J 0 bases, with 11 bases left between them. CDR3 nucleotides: TGTGCCAGCAGCCGAGAAGGGTTCTCCTACGAGCAGTACTTC. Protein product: CASSREGFSYEQYF.

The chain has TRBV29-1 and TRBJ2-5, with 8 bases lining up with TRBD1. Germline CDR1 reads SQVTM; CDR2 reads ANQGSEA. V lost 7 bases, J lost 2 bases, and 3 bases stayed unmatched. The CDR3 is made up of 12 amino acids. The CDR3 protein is CSGHRGQETQYF. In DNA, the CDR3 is TGCAGCGGCCACAGGGGGCAAGAGACCCAGTACTTC.

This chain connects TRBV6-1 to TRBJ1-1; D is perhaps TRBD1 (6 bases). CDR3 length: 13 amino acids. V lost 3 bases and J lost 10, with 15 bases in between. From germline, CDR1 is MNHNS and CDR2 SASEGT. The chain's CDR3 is CASSDRGPSPAFF. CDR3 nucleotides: TGTGCCAGCAGTGATCGGGGGCCTTCTCCAGCTTTCTTT.

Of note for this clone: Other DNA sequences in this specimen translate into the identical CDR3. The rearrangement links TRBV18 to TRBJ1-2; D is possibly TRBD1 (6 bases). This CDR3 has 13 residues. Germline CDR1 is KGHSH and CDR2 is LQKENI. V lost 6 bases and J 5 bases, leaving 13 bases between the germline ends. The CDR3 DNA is TGTGCCAGCTCCCTCGGACAGAATTATGGCTACACCTTC. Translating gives CASSLGQNYGYTF. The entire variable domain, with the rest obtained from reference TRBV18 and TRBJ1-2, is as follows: NAGVMQNPRHLVRRRGQEARLRCSPMKGHSHVYWYRQLPEEGLKFMVYLQKENIIDESGMPKERFSAEFPKEGPSILRIQQVVRGDSAAYFCASSLGQNYGYTFGSGTRLTVV.

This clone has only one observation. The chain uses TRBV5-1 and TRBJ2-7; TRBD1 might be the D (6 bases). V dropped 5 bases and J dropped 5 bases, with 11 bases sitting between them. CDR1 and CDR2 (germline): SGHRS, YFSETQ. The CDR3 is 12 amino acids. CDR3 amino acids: CASSLQGHEQYF. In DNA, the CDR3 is TGCGCCAGCAGTTTACAGGGCCACGAGCAGTACTTC.

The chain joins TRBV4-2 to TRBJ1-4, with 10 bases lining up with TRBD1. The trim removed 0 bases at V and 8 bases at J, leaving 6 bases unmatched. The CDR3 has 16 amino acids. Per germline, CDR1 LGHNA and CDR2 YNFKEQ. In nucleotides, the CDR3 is TGTGCCAGCAGCCAAGATAGAGGACAGGGGGGCGAAAAACTGTTTTTT. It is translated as CASSQDRGQGGEKLFF.

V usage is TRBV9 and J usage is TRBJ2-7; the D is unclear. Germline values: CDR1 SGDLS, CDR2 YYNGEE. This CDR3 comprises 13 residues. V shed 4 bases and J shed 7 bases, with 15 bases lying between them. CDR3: CASSSYPAMEQYF. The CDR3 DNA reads TGTGCCAGCAGCTCTTACCCCGCGATGGAGCAGTACTTC.

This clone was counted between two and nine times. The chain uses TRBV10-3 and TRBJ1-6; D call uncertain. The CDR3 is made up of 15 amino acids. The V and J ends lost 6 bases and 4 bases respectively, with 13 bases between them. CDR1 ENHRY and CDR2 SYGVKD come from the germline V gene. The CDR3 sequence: CAISPESWYNSPLHF. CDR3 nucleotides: TGTGCCATCAGCCCGGAATCTTGGTATAATTCACCCCTCCACTTT.

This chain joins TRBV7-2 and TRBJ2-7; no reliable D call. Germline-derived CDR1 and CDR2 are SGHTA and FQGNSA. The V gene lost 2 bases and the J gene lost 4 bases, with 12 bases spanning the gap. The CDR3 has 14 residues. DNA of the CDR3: TGTGCCAGCAGCTTATCAGCTTTTACTTACGAGCAGTACTTC. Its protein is CASSLSAFTYEQYF.

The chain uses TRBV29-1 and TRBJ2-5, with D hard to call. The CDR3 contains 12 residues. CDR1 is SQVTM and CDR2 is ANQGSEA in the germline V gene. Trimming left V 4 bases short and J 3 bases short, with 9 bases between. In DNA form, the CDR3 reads TGCAGCGTTGCGTCGGTCAAAGAGACCCAGTACTTC. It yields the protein CSVASVKETQYF.

Here the CDR3 DNA reads TGCAGTGTCCGACAATTTGGTACGCAGTATTTT. Translated: CSVRQFGTQYF. The chain uses TRBV20-1 and TRBJ2-3, with D hard to call. The CDR3 extends over 11 amino acids. The germline CDR1 and CDR2 sequences are DFQATT and SNEGSKA (reference sequence). V was clipped by 7 bases and J by 8 bases, with 13 bases between them.